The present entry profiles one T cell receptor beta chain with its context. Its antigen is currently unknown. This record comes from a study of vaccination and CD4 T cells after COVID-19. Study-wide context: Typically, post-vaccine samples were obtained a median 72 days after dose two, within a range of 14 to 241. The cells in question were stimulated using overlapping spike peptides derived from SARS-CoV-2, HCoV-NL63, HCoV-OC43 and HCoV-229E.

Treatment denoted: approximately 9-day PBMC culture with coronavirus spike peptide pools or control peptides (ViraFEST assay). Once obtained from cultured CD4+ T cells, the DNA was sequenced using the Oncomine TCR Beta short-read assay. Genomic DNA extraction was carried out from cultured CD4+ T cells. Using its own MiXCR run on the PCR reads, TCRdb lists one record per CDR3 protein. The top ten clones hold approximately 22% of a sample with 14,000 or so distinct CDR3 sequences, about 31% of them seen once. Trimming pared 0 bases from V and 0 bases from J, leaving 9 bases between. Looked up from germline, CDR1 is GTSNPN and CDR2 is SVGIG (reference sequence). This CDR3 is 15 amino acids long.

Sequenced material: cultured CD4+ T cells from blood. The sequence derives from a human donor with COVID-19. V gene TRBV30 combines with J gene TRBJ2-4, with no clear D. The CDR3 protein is CAWSVGQTAKNIQYF. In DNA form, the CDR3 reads TGTGCCTGGAGTGTAGGCCAGACAGCCAAAAACATTCAGTACTTC.